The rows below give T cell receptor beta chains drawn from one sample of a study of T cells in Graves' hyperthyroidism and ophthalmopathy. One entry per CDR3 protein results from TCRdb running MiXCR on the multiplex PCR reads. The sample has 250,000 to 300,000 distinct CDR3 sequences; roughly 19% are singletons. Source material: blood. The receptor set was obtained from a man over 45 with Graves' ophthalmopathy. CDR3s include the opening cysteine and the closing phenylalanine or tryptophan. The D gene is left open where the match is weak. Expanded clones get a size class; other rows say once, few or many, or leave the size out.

CDR3aa: CASSHRTGPNTEAFF; CDR3nt: TGTGCCAGCAGTCACAGGACAGGGCCGAACACTGAAGCTTTCTTT; v_gene: TRBV12-3/TRBV12-4; len: 15; abundance: many; d_gene: TRBD1; j_gene: TRBJ1-1
CDR3aa: CASGKGRPPLHF; CDR3nt: TGTGCCAGCGGGAAGGGCCGGCCACCCCTCCACTTT; v_gene: TRBV2; len: 12; abundance: many; d_gene: NA; j_gene: TRBJ1-6
CDR3aa: CASSYSRGRDQPQHF; CDR3nt: TGTGCCAGCAGTTACTCAAGGGGACGCGATCAGCCCCAGCATTTT; v_gene: TRBV6-2/TRBV6-3; len: 15; abundance: many; d_gene: NA; j_gene: TRBJ1-5
CDR3aa: CASSLGGPFEGRKTEAFF; CDR3nt: TGTGCCAGCAGCTTAGGGGGCCCATTTGAGGGGAGAAAAACTGAAGCTTTCTTT; v_gene: TRBV7-9; len: 18; abundance: few; d_gene: NA; j_gene: TRBJ1-1
CDR3aa: CAISDGPQRDNGYTF; CDR3nt: TGTGCCATCAGTGACGGGCCCCAAAGGGATAATGGCTACACCTTC; v_gene: TRBV10-3; len: 15; abundance: NA; d_gene: NA; j_gene: TRBJ1-2
CDR3aa: CASSSMSALPQHF; CDR3nt: TGTGCCAGCAGTTCCATGTCTGCGCTACCCCAGCATTTT; v_gene: TRBV7-2; len: 13; abundance: many; d_gene: NA; j_gene: TRBJ1-5
CDR3aa: CASSLVWDRANSPLHF; CDR3nt: TGCGCCAGCAGCTTGGTTTGGGACAGGGCAAATTCACCCCTCCACTTT; v_gene: TRBV5-1; len: 16; abundance: NA; d_gene: TRBD1; j_gene: TRBJ1-6
CDR3aa: CASNIGGRRVTEAFF; CDR3nt: TGTGCCAGCAACATCGGGGGGAGGAGGGTCACTGAAGCTTTCTTT; v_gene: TRBV13; len: 15; abundance: NA; d_gene: NA; j_gene: TRBJ1-1
CDR3aa: CASKTGAAGEQYF; CDR3nt: TGTGCCAGCAAGACGGGGGCGGCGGGTGAGCAGTACTTC; v_gene: TRBV7-9; len: 13; abundance: NA; d_gene: NA; j_gene: TRBJ2-7
CDR3aa: CSVAQRTYEQYF; CDR3nt: TGCAGCGTTGCACAGAGGACCTACGAGCAGTACTTC; v_gene: TRBV29-1; len: 12; abundance: few; d_gene: NA; j_gene: TRBJ2-7
CDR3aa: CASSVSGARYNEQFF; CDR3nt: TGTGCCAGCAGCGTTAGCGGGGCCCGATACAATGAGCAGTTCTTC; v_gene: TRBV7-3; len: 15; abundance: many; d_gene: TRBD2; j_gene: TRBJ2-1
CDR3aa: CATRGGRASSYNEQFF; CDR3nt: TGTGCCACGAGAGGGGGGAGGGCGAGCTCCTACAATGAGCAGTTCTTC; v_gene: TRBV12-3/TRBV12-4; len: 16; abundance: many; d_gene: NA; j_gene: TRBJ2-1
CDR3aa: CASSPQAGGLSEQFF; CDR3nt: TGTGCCAGCAGCCCTCAGGCGGGAGGTTTGTCTGAGCAGTTCTTC; v_gene: TRBV11-3; len: 15; abundance: NA; d_gene: TRBD2; j_gene: TRBJ2-1
CDR3aa: CAWSVYREFAEAFF; CDR3nt: TGTGCCTGGAGTGTTTACAGGGAATTCGCTGAAGCTTTCTTT; v_gene: TRBV30; len: 14; abundance: many; d_gene: NA; j_gene: TRBJ1-1
CDR3aa: CASSPPGTGHNEQFF; CDR3nt: TGTGCCAGCAGTCCTCCCGGGACAGGGCACAATGAGCAGTTCTTC; v_gene: TRBV28; len: 15; abundance: many; d_gene: TRBD1; j_gene: TRBJ2-1
CDR3aa: CAITLYPSGNNEQFF; CDR3nt: TGTGCCATCACCCTTTATCCTAGCGGGAACAATGAGCAGTTCTTC; v_gene: TRBV10-1; len: 15; abundance: NA; d_gene: TRBD2; j_gene: TRBJ2-1
CDR3aa: CASRLRLAGSSYNEQFF; CDR3nt: TGTGCCAGCAGACTACGACTAGCGGGGTCTTCCTACAATGAGCAGTTCTTC; v_gene: TRBV2; len: 17; abundance: many; d_gene: TRBD2; j_gene: TRBJ2-1
CDR3aa: CASSEVGRSYEQYF; CDR3nt: TGTGCCAGCAGTGAAGTTGGGCGTTCCTACGAGCAGTACTTC; v_gene: TRBV2; len: 14; abundance: many; d_gene: NA; j_gene: TRBJ2-7
CDR3aa: CASETGRSYEQYF; CDR3nt: TGTGCCAGCGAGACAGGGCGCTCCTACGAGCAGTACTTC; v_gene: TRBV28; len: 13; abundance: NA; d_gene: TRBD1; j_gene: TRBJ2-7
CDR3aa: CASSPNIYPLTNEQFF; CDR3nt: TGCGCCAGCAGCCCGAATATTTACCCCCTAACGAATGAGCAGTTCTTC; v_gene: TRBV5-1; len: 16; abundance: many; d_gene: NA; j_gene: TRBJ2-1
CDR3aa: CASSYRDRGNPYEQYF; CDR3nt: TGTGCCAGCAGCTACCGGGACAGGGGGAACCCCTACGAGCAGTACTTC; v_gene: TRBV28; len: 16; abundance: many; d_gene: TRBD1; j_gene: TRBJ2-7
CDR3aa: CASSLPPGLGTSTDTQYF; CDR3nt: TGCGCCAGCAGCTTGCCACCGGGACTAGGTACTAGCACAGATACGCAGTATTTT; v_gene: TRBV5-1; len: 18; abundance: NA; d_gene: TRBD2; j_gene: TRBJ2-3
CDR3aa: CSAHDVGLAGAVTDTQYF; CDR3nt: TGCAGTGCTCACGACGTTGGACTAGCGGGAGCGGTAACAGATACGCAGTATTTT; v_gene: TRBV20-1; len: 18; abundance: few; d_gene: TRBD2; j_gene: TRBJ2-3
CDR3aa: CASSFQGSDEAFF; CDR3nt: TGTGCCAGCAGCTTCCAAGGAAGTGATGAAGCTTTCTTT; v_gene: TRBV5-5; len: 13; abundance: few; d_gene: NA; j_gene: TRBJ1-1
CDR3aa: CASMGWTGASGANVLTF; CDR3nt: TGTGCCAGTATGGGATGGACAGGGGCTTCTGGGGCCAACGTCCTGACTTTC; v_gene: TRBV19; len: 17; abundance: few; d_gene: TRBD1; j_gene: TRBJ2-6
CDR3aa: CATSLGLAEQFF; CDR3nt: TGTGCCACCAGCCTGGGACTAGCAGAGCAGTTCTTC; v_gene: TRBV15; len: 12; abundance: NA; d_gene: TRBD2; j_gene: TRBJ2-1
CDR3aa: CASSSENIQYF; CDR3nt: TGTGCCAGCAGCTCGGAAAACATTCAGTACTTC; v_gene: TRBV11-2; len: 11; abundance: NA; d_gene: NA; j_gene: TRBJ2-4
CDR3aa: CASPSRLAHYNEQFF; CDR3nt: TGTGCCAGTCCTAGTAGACTAGCCCACTACAATGAGCAGTTCTTC; v_gene: TRBV5-8; len: 15; abundance: NA; d_gene: TRBD2; j_gene: TRBJ2-1
CDR3aa: CASSNPSSYNEQFF; CDR3nt: TGTGCCAGCAGTAACCCTAGCTCCTACAATGAGCAGTTCTTC; v_gene: TRBV28; len: 14; abundance: NA; d_gene: NA; j_gene: TRBJ2-1
CDR3aa: CASSWGQSEQYF; CDR3nt: TGTGCCAGCAGTTGGGGACAGTCCGAGCAGTACTTC; v_gene: TRBV28; len: 12; abundance: many; d_gene: TRBD1; j_gene: TRBJ2-7
CDR3aa: CASSLLGAGNEQYF; CDR3nt: TGTGCCAGCAGTTTGCTGGGGGCTGGGAACGAGCAGTACTTC; v_gene: TRBV27; len: 14; abundance: NA; d_gene: NA; j_gene: TRBJ2-7
CDR3aa: CASSYSWGGILNTEAFF; CDR3nt: TGTGCCAGCAGTTACTCGTGGGGAGGGATTCTGAACACTGAAGCTTTCTTT; v_gene: TRBV6-5; len: 17; abundance: few; d_gene: NA; j_gene: TRBJ1-1
CDR3aa: CSAVGQGGDTEAFF; CDR3nt: TGCAGTGCTGTTGGACAGGGTGGAGACACTGAAGCTTTCTTT; v_gene: TRBV20-1; len: 14; abundance: many; d_gene: TRBD1; j_gene: TRBJ1-1
CDR3aa: CASRNLGQETQYF; CDR3nt: TGTGCCAGCAGGAATTTGGGGCAAGAGACCCAGTACTTC; v_gene: TRBV27; len: 13; abundance: NA; d_gene: NA; j_gene: TRBJ2-5
CDR3aa: CASRRLAGPHQETQYF; CDR3nt: TGTGCCAGCAGGCGACTAGCGGGACCTCATCAAGAGACCCAGTACTTC; v_gene: TRBV5-6; len: 16; abundance: NA; d_gene: TRBD2; j_gene: TRBJ2-5
CDR3aa: CASSLATGVNEKLFF; CDR3nt: TGTGCCAGCAGCTTAGCGACCGGAGTTAATGAAAAACTGTTTTTT; v_gene: TRBV7-2; len: 15; abundance: many; d_gene: NA; j_gene: TRBJ1-4
CDR3aa: CASTRTGKDGYTF; CDR3nt: TGTGCCAGCACCAGGACAGGAAAGGATGGCTACACCTTC; v_gene: TRBV6-1; len: 13; abundance: few; d_gene: TRBD1; j_gene: TRBJ1-2
CDR3aa: CASSLQGQGNYGYTF; CDR3nt: TGTGCCAGCAGTCTACAGGGACAGGGAAACTATGGCTACACCTTC; v_gene: TRBV12-3/TRBV12-4; len: 15; abundance: few; d_gene: TRBD1; j_gene: TRBJ1-2
CDR3aa: CASSPGLAGGSGQYF; CDR3nt: TGTGCCAGCAGTCCGGGACTAGCGGGAGGGAGCGGCCAGTACTTC; v_gene: TRBV12-3/TRBV12-4; len: 15; abundance: many; d_gene: TRBD2; j_gene: TRBJ2-5
CDR3aa: CASSFGAGGTEAFF; CDR3nt: TGTGCCAGCAGCTTCGGGGCTGGGGGCACTGAAGCTTTCTTT; v_gene: TRBV5-5; len: 14; abundance: many; d_gene: NA; j_gene: TRBJ1-1
CDR3aa: CASSRLAGAHEQFF; CDR3nt: TGTGCCAGTAGTCGGCTAGCGGGAGCACATGAGCAGTTCTTC; v_gene: TRBV19; len: 14; abundance: few; d_gene: TRBD2; j_gene: TRBJ2-1
CDR3aa: CASSDRGIQPQHF; CDR3nt: TGTGCCAGTAGCGACAGGGGCATTCAGCCCCAGCATTTT; v_gene: TRBV19; len: 13; abundance: NA; d_gene: TRBD1; j_gene: TRBJ1-5
CDR3aa: CASKGQRQNEKLFF; CDR3nt: TGTGCCAGCAAAGGACAGCGCCAAAATGAAAAACTGTTTTTT; v_gene: TRBV6-1; len: 14; abundance: NA; d_gene: NA; j_gene: TRBJ1-4
CDR3aa: CASSQVWSSGNTIYF; CDR3nt: TGTGCCAGCAGCCAAGTTTGGAGCTCTGGAAACACCATATATTTT; v_gene: TRBV3-1; len: 15; abundance: NA; d_gene: NA; j_gene: TRBJ1-3
CDR3aa: CSAQGHPWANYGYTF; CDR3nt: TGCAGTGCTCAGGGACACCCTTGGGCTAACTATGGCTACACCTTC; v_gene: TRBV20-1; len: 15; abundance: NA; d_gene: NA; j_gene: TRBJ1-2
CDR3aa: CSARDSGLDLYEQYF; CDR3nt: TGCAGTGCTAGAGACTCCGGACTAGATTTATACGAGCAGTACTTC; v_gene: TRBV20-1; len: 15; abundance: few; d_gene: TRBD2; j_gene: TRBJ2-7
CDR3aa: CASGLAEGPDTQYF; CDR3nt: TGTGCCAGCGGCTTAGCGGAAGGGCCAGATACGCAGTATTTT; v_gene: TRBV13; len: 14; abundance: once; d_gene: NA; j_gene: TRBJ2-3
CDR3aa: CASSQVESNEQFF; CDR3nt: TGCGCCAGCAGCCAAGTTGAAAGCAATGAGCAGTTCTTC; v_gene: TRBV4-1; len: 13; abundance: NA; d_gene: NA; j_gene: TRBJ2-1
CDR3aa: CASSIGTGTVTDTQYF; CDR3nt: TGTGCCAGTAGTATAGGAACCGGGACTGTCACAGATACGCAGTATTTT; v_gene: TRBV19; len: 16; abundance: NA; d_gene: NA; j_gene: TRBJ2-3
CDR3aa: CASSPPGAEGHQPQHF; CDR3nt: TGTGCCAGCTCACCACCGGGGGCCGAGGGGCATCAGCCCCAGCATTTT; v_gene: TRBV18; len: 16; abundance: NA; d_gene: NA; j_gene: TRBJ1-5
CDR3aa: CASTPGIRVGYEQYF; CDR3nt: TGTGCCAGCACCCCTGGTATCCGGGTGGGCTACGAGCAGTACTTC; v_gene: TRBV6-1; len: 15; abundance: NA; d_gene: NA; j_gene: TRBJ2-7
CDR3aa: CASSDRVISPQHF; CDR3nt: TGTGCCAGCTCTGACAGGGTGATATCGCCCCAGCATTTT; v_gene: TRBV28; len: 13; abundance: many; d_gene: TRBD1; j_gene: TRBJ1-5
CDR3aa: CSATATSGRTGELFF; CDR3nt: TGCAGTGCTACCGCGACTAGCGGGAGAACCGGGGAGCTGTTTTTT; v_gene: TRBV20-1; len: 15; abundance: few; d_gene: TRBD2; j_gene: TRBJ2-2
CDR3aa: CASSLERAFPSENIQYF; CDR3nt: TGTGCCAGCAGCTTAGAGCGGGCGTTCCCATCTGAAAACATTCAGTACTTC; v_gene: TRBV7-9; len: 17; abundance: NA; d_gene: NA; j_gene: TRBJ2-4
CDR3aa: CASSVTSGYQETQYF; CDR3nt: TGTGCCAGCAGCGTAACTAGCGGGTACCAAGAGACCCAGTACTTC; v_gene: TRBV9; len: 15; abundance: NA; d_gene: TRBD2; j_gene: TRBJ2-5
CDR3aa: CASTQQGFEQYF; CDR3nt: TGTGCCAGCACCCAACAGGGCTTCGAGCAGTACTTC; v_gene: TRBV28; len: 12; abundance: many; d_gene: NA; j_gene: TRBJ2-7
CDR3aa: CASSHPLREGNEQFF; CDR3nt: TGCGCCAGCAGCCACCCCTTGCGGGAAGGCAATGAGCAGTTCTTC; v_gene: TRBV4-1; len: 15; abundance: many; d_gene: NA; j_gene: TRBJ2-1
CDR3aa: CASTWDRVARTEAFF; CDR3nt: TGTGCCAGCACTTGGGACAGGGTCGCTCGCACTGAAGCTTTCTTT; v_gene: TRBV28; len: 15; abundance: many; d_gene: TRBD1; j_gene: TRBJ1-1
CDR3aa: CATSPRDPRRLMKPQHF; CDR3nt: TGTGCCACCAGCCCCCGAGATCCCCGACGGTTGATGAAACCCCAGCATTTT; v_gene: TRBV15; len: 17; abundance: few; d_gene: NA; j_gene: TRBJ1-5